This is a list of T cell receptor beta chains from one sample in a study of cytomegalovirus exposure and HLA in healthy donors. Sequencing used immunoSEQ multiplex PCR; TCRdb keeps in-frame clones, though not all of them. Of some 130,000 clones in the sample, approximately 79% are singletons; the top ten hold 6.5%. Specimen: PBMCs. These receptors all come from a man aged 40-55 years in good health and CMV-seropositive. The CDR3 runs from the conserved cysteine through the conserved F or W. D genes are given only for firm matches. Part of the rows lack a size; the others show once, few, many or a class for expanded clones.

cdr3_nt,cdr3_aa,d_call,clone_size,v_call,j_call
TGTGCCAGCACCCCAGTGAGCGGGGACTTGGGGCCCCAGCATTTT,CASTPVSGDLGPQHF,-,-,TRBV6-1,TRBJ1-5
TGCAGCGTCGGACTAGCGGGAGGCACAGATACGCAGTATTTT,CSVGLAGGTDTQYF,TRBD2,-,TRBV29-1,TRBJ2-3
TGTGCCATCAGTGATGGTAGCGGGAGGGCCTACGAGCAGTACTTC,CAISDGSGRAYEQYF,TRBD2,-,TRBV10-3,TRBJ2-7
TGTGCCAGCAGCCAAGACAGGGTAAACACCATATATTTT,CASSQDRVNTIYF,TRBD1,-,TRBV6-5,TRBJ1-3
TGCGCCAGCAGTTTAGCGGGAGACTACAATGAGCAGTTCTTC,CASSLAGDYNEQFF,TRBD2,once,TRBV10-1,TRBJ2-1
TGTGCCAGCAGTGAAAGGACGGCAGGGGGCGCGAATGAGCAGTTCTTC,CASSERTAGGANEQFF,TRBD1,-,TRBV6-1,TRBJ2-1
TGTGCCAGCAGTCGACTAGCGGGAGGCGTCGGGGAGCTGTTTTTT,CASSRLAGGVGELFF,TRBD2,-,TRBV6-1,TRBJ2-2
TGTGCCAGCTCACCTCAAGCGGGAGGGCCTCCGAGGCAGTACTTC,CASSPQAGGPPRQYF,TRBD2,-,TRBV18,TRBJ2-7
TGTGCCAGCACCCTCTTTGGGGCGACAGCTAGCACAGATACGCAGTATTTT,CASTLFGATASTDTQYF,-,-,TRBV11-2,TRBJ2-3
TGTGCCAGCAGCTTAAGTCTAGCGGGAGGATACAATGAGCAGTTCTTC,CASSLSLAGGYNEQFF,TRBD2,-,TRBV11-2,TRBJ2-1
TGTGCCAGCTCACCCTTGTCAGGGCGCAATCAGCCCCAGCATTTT,CASSPLSGRNQPQHF,-,-,TRBV18,TRBJ1-5
TGTGCTAGCAATGGGGGGGTGGCAGCTTCGGGCTACACCTTC,CASNGGVAASGYTF,-,-,TRBV28,TRBJ1-2
TGTGCTAGTGCGGGGGTGAGCGAGCAGTACTTC,CASAGVSEQYF,-,-,TRBV12-5,TRBJ2-7
TGTGCCAGCACCCGGGACAGGGCAAAAACTGAAGCTTTCTTT,CASTRDRAKTEAFF,TRBD1,-,TRBV6-1,TRBJ1-1
TGTGCCAGCAGCCCGAGCCGGGTTAACACCGGGGAGCTGTTTTTT,CASSPSRVNTGELFF,-,-,TRBV7-3,TRBJ2-2
TGTGCCAGCAACTGCTACGAGCAGTACTTC,CASNCYEQYF,-,-,TRBV6-4,TRBJ2-7
TGTGCCACATTTGCGGGTTCTGGGGCCAACGTCCTGACTTTC,CATFAGSGANVLTF,-,-,TRBV27,TRBJ2-6
TGCGCCAGCAGCTTGGAACAGGATGGCTACACCTTC,CASSLEQDGYTF,-,-,TRBV5-1,TRBJ1-2
TGTGCCAGCAGCTGGGGGACAGGTTACACCGGGGAGCTGTTTTTT,CASSWGTGYTGELFF,TRBD1,-,TRBV7-2,TRBJ2-2
TGTGCCAGCAGCTTAGACCGCAGCGGGGAGCTGTTTTTT,CASSLDRSGELFF,-,-,TRBV7-9,TRBJ2-2
TGTGCCAGCTCCCCCGACATGGATACTGAAGCTTTCTTT,CASSPDMDTEAFF,-,-,TRBV18,TRBJ1-1
TGTGCCACCAGCATGGGGCACGGCTTCACAGATACGCAGTATTTT,CATSMGHGFTDTQYF,-,-,TRBV15,TRBJ2-3
TGTGCCAGCAGCTCCAAGGACAGCTTTTTCTTAAATGAGCAGTTCTTC,CASSSKDSFFLNEQFF,-,-,TRBV5-6,TRBJ2-1
TGTGCCAGCAGCCAAGAACTTTCTTCGGATACGCAGTATTTT,CASSQELSSDTQYF,-,-,TRBV14,TRBJ2-3
TGTGCCAGCACTCGAGAGGGCGAGCAGTACTTC,CASTREGEQYF,-,few,TRBV2,TRBJ2-7
TGCGCCAGCAGCGTCGGTTTCTCAGATACGCAGTATTTT,CASSVGFSDTQYF,-,-,TRBV5-1,TRBJ2-3